This paragraph covers one TCR beta chain sequence. Antigen: not known. The data were obtained in a study of a mutant IDH1 vaccine in newly diagnosed glioma. Study in general: Treated patients, about 60% male and around 40% female, averaged approximately 40 years of age. Patients had received radiotherapy, temozolomide, or both previously, most receiving both.

Here immunoSEQ multiplex PCR was the method, and the copy in TCRdb shows in-frame clones only, minus some. The sample includes 59,000 or so clones, approximately 91% of them seen just once. Indicated time point: baseline, week 1 (first vaccination visit). Indicated treatment: pre-vaccination baseline after standard-of-care therapy. New WHO grade 3 or 4 IDH1-mutant, ATRX-lost astrocytomas were present in all donors. Whole-study findings and limits: Immune responses arising from the vaccine appeared in 80% to 95% of patients.

Looked up from germline, CDR1 is SGDLS and CDR2 is YYNGEE. Trimming took 2 bases from V and 3 from J; bases not matched to a gene: 5. The CDR3 sequence is 15 residues long. This chain connects TRBV9 to TRBJ2-7; 10 nucleotides agree with TRBD1. Sequenced here: PBMCs, sampled from a glioma patient treated with radiotherapy, temozolomide or both. This receptor was taken from a man aged 45 to 65 with glioma. CDR3 in amino acids: CASSVGQGPSYEQYF. As DNA, the CDR3 is TGTGCCAGCAGCGTGGGACAGGGGCCAAGCTACGAGCAGTACTTC.